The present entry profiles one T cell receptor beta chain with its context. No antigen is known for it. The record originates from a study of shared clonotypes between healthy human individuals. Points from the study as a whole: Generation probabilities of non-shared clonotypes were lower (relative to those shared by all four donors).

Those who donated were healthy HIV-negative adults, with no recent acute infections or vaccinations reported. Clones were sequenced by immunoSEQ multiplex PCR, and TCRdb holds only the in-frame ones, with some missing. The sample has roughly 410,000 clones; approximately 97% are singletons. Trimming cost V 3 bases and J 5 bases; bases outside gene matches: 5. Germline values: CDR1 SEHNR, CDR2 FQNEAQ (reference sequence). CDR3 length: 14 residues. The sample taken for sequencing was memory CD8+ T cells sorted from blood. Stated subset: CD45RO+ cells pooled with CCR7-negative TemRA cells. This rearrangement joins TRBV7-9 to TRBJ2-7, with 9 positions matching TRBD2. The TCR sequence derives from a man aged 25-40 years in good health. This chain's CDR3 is CASSLTSGLHEQYF. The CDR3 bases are TGTGCCAGCAGCTTGACTAGCGGTCTACACGAGCAGTACTTC.